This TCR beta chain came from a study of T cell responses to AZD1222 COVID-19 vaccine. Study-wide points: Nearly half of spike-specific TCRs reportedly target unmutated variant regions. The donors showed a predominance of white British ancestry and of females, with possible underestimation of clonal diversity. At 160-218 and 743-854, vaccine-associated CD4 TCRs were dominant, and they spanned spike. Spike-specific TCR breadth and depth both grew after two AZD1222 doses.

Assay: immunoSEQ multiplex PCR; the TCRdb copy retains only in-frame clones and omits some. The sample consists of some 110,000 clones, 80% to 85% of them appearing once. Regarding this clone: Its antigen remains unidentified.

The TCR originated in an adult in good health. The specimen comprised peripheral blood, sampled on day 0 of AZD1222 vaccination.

The CDR3, as DNA: TGTGCCACCAGTGATTCCAGCCCATATGGCTACACCTTC. Residues: CATSDSSPYGYTF. V and J are TRBV24-1 and TRBJ1-2; D uncertain. The ends were cut back, 2 bases at V and 5 bases at J, with 8 bases in the middle. The germline V gene encodes CDR1 KGHDR and CDR2 SFDVKD. This CDR3 has 13 residues.